The present T cell receptor beta chain was sequenced within a study of cytomegalovirus exposure and HLA in healthy donors. This CDR3 spans 16 amino acids. V lost 1 base, J lost 4 bases, and 7 bases stayed unmatched. Germline CDR1 SGHVS, CDR2 FNYEAQ. PCR primers comprised 60 Vbeta and 13 Jbeta primers. The protocol was immunoSEQ multiplex PCR, while the TCRdb copy is restricted to in-frame clones and leaves out a portion. The table includes nearly 100,000 clones, about a tenth detected once. This clone was seen only a few times. This sequence originates from a man in his forties or fifties in good health and CMV-seropositive. Sequencing was performed on PBMCs. V and J are TRBV7-6 and TRBJ2-3; 8 bases line up with TRBD2. The CDR3 loop is CASSLELGAGADTQYF. The DNA of the CDR3 is TGTGCCAGCAGCTTAGAGTTGGGAGCGGGAGCAGATACGCAGTATTTT. The entire variable domain, with the rest obtained from reference TRBV7-6 and TRBJ2-3, is as follows: GAGVSQSPRYKVTKRGQDVALRCDPISGHVSLYWYRQALGQGPEFLTYFNYEAQQDKSGLPNDRFSAERPEGSISTLTIQRTEQRDSAMYRCASSLELGAGADTQYFGPGTRLTVL.